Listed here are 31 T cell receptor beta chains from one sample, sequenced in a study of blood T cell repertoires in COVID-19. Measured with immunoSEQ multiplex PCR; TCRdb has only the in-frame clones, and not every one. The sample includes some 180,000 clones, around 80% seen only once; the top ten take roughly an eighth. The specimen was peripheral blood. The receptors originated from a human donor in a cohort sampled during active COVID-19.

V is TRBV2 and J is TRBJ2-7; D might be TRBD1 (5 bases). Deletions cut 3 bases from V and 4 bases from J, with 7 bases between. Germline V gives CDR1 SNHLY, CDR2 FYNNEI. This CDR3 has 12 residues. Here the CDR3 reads CASSDRDYEQYF. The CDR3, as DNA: TGTGCCAGCAGTGACAGGGATTACGAGCAGTACTTC.

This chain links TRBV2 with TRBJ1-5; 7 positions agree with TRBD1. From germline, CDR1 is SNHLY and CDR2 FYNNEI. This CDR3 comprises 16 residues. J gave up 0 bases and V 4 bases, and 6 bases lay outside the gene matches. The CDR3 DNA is TGTGCCAGCAGTGGGTGGGACAGACCTAGCAATCAGCCCCAGCATTTT. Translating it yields CASSGWDRPSNQPQHF.

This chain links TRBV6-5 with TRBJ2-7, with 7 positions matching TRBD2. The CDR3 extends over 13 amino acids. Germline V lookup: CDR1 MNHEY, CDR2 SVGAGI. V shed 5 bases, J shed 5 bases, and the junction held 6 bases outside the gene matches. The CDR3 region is CASSQTSIHEQYF. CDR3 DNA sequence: TGTGCCAGCAGTCAGACTAGCATCCACGAGCAGTACTTC.

CDR3 DNA sequence: TGCAGCGTTGAAGACCTACAGGGGACCTCCTACGAGCAGTACTTC. Translation gives CSVEDLQGTSYEQYF. This chain uses TRBV29-1 with TRBJ2-7; TRBD1 agrees at 7 bases. Germline lookup yields CDR1 SQVTM and CDR2 ANQGSEA. Trimming took 0 bases from V and 0 from J; bases not matched to a gene: 5. This CDR3 region has 15 residues.

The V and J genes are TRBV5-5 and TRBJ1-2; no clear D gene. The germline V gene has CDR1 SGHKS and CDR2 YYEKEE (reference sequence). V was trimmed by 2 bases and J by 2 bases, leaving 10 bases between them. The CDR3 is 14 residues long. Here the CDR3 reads CASSFEGRNYGYTF. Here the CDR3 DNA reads TGTGCCAGCAGCTTTGAGGGTCGGAACTATGGCTACACCTTC.

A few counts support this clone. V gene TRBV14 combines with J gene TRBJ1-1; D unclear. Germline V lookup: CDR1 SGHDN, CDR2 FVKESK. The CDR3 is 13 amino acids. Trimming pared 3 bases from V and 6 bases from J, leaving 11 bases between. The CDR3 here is CASSHFGRAEAFF. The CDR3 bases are TGTGCCAGCAGCCATTTTGGTAGAGCTGAAGCTTTCTTT.

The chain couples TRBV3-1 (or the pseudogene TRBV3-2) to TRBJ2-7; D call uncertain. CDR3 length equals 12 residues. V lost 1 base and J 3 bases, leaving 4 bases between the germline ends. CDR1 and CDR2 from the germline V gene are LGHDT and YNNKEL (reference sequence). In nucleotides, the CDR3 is TGTGCCAGCAGCCAAGCAGGCTACGAGCAGTACTTC. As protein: CASSQAGYEQYF.

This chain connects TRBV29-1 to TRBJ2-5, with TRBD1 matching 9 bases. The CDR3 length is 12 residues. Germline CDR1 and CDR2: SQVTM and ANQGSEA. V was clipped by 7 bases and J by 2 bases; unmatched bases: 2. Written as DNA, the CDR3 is TGCAGCGCGGGACAGGGTCAAGAGACCCAGTACTTC. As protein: CSAGQGQETQYF. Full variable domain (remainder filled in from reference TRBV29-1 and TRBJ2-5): SAVISQKPSRDICQRGTSLTIQCQVDSQVTMMFWYRQQPGQSLTLIATANQGSEATYESGFVIDKFPISRPNLTFSTLTVSNMSPEDSSIYLCSAGQGQETQYFGPGTRLLVL.

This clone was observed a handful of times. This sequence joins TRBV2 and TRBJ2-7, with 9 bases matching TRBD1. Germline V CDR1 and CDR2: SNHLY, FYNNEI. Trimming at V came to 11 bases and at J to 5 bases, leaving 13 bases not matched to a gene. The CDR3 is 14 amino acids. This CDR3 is CAGFAGTGLNEQYF. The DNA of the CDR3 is TGTGCCGGCTTCGCCGGGACAGGGTTAAACGAGCAGTACTTC.

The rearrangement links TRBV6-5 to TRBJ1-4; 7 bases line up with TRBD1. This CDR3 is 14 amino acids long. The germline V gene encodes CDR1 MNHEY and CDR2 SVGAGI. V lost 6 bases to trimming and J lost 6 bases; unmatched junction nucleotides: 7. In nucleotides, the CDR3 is TGTGCCAGCAGACGACAGGGCGGGGATGAAAAACTGTTTTTT. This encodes CASRRQGGDEKLFF.

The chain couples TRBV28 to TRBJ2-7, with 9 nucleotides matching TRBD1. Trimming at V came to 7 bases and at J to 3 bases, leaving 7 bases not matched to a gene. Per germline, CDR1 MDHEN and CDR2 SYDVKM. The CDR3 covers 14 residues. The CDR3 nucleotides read TGTGCCAGCAACCGACAGGGGGAAGACTACGAGCAGTACTTC. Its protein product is CASNRQGEDYEQYF.

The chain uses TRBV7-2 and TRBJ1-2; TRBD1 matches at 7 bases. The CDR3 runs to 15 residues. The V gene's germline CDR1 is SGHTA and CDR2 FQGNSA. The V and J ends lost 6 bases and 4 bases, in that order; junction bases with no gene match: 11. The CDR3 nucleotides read TGTGCCAGCAGTCCTACGGGACAGCAACTCTATGGCTACACCTTC. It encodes CASSPTGQQLYGYTF.

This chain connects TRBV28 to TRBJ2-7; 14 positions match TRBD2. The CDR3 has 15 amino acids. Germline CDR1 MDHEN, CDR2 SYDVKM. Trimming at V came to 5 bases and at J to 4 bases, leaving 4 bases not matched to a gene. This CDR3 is CASSSWTSGRYEQYF. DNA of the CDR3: TGTGCCAGCAGTAGCTGGACTAGCGGGAGGTACGAGCAGTACTTC.

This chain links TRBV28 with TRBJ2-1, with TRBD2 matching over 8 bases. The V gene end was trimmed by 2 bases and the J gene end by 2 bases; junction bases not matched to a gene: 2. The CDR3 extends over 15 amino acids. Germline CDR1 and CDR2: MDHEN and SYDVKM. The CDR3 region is CASSLDGRAYNEQFF. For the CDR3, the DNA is TGTGCCAGCAGTTTAGACGGGAGGGCCTACAATGAGCAGTTCTTC.

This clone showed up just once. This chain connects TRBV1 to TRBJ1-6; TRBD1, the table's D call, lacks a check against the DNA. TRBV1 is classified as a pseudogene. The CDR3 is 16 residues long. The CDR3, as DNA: TGCACCAGCAGCCAAGTGGTGAGTCAGGGGGTTTCACCCCTCCACTTT. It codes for CTSSQVVSQGVSPLHF.

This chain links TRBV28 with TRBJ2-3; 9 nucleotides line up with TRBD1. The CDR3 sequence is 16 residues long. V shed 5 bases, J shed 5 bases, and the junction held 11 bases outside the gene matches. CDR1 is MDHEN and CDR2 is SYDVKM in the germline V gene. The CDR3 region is CASSPVSHRGQDTQYF. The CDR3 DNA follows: TGTGCCAGCAGTCCCGTCTCCCACAGGGGGCAAGATACGCAGTATTTT.

The CDR3 loop is CASSPPENEQFF. The CDR3 DNA sequence: TGTGCCAGCTCACCACCCGAGAATGAGCAGTTCTTC. The rearrangement uses TRBV18 and TRBJ2-1; no clear D. V was trimmed by 0 bases and J by 7 bases, leaving 4 bases between them. CDR1 and CDR2 from the germline V gene are KGHSH and LQKENI. The CDR3 sequence is 12 residues long.

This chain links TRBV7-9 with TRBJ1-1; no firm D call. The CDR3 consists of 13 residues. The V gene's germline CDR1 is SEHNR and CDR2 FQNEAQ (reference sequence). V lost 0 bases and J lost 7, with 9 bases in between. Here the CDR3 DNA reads TGTGCCAGCAGCTTAGCTTTGGGAGTTGAAGCTTTCTTT. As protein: CASSLALGVEAFF.

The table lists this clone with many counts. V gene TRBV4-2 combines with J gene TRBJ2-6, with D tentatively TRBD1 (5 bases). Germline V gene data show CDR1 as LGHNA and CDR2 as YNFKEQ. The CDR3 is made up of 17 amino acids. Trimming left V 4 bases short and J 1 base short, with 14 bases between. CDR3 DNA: TGTGCCAGCAGCCCTGCTAACCAGGGATCTGGGGCCAACGTCCTGACTTTC. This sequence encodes CASSPANQGSGANVLTF.

This CDR3 is CASRIGQGASYEQYF. For the CDR3, the DNA is TGTGCCAGCAGGATCGGACAGGGGGCGTCCTACGAGCAGTACTTC. This chain uses TRBV6-5 with TRBJ2-7, with 11 positions matching TRBD1. CDR3 length: 15 amino acids. V trimming: 6 bases; J trimming: 1 base; junction bases outside the gene matches: 5. Germline V lookup: CDR1 MNHEY, CDR2 SVGAGI.

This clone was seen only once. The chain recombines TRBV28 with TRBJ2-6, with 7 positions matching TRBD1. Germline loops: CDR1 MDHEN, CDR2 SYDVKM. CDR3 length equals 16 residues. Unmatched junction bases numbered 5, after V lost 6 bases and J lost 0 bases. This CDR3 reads CASRETGTSGANVLTF. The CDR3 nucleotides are TGTGCCAGCAGAGAGACAGGGACCTCTGGGGCCAACGTCCTGACTTTC.

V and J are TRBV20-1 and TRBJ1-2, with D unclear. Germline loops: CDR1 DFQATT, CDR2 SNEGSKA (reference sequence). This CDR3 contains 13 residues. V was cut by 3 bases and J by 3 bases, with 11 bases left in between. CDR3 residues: CSASEQSYYGYTF. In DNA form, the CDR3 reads TGCAGTGCTAGTGAACAGAGCTACTATGGCTACACCTTC.

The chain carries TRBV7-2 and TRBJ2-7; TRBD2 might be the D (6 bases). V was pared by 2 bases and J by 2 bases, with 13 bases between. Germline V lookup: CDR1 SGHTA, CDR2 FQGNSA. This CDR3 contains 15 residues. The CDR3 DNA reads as TGTGCCAGCAGCTTAAAGACGGGAGACACCTACGAGCAGTACTTC. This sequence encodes CASSLKTGDTYEQYF.

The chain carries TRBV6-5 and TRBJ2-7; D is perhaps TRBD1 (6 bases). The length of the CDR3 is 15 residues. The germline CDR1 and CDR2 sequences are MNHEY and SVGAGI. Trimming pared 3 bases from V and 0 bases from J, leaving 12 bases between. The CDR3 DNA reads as TGTGCCAGCAGTTATGGGGGCACAAGCTCCTACGAGCAGTACTTC. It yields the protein CASSYGGTSSYEQYF.

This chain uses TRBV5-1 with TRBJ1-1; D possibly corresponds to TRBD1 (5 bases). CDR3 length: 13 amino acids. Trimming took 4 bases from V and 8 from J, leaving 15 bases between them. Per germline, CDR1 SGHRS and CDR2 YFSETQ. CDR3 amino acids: CASSQGPEPEAFF. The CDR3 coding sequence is TGCGCCAGCAGCCAGGGCCCCGAGCCCGAAGCTTTCTTT.

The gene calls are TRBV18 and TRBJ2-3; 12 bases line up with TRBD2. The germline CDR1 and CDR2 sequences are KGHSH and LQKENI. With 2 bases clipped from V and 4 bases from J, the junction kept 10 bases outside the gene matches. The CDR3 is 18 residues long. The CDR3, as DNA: TGTGCCAGCTCACCATTTTCGACTAGCGGGAGAAAGGCAGATACGCAGTATTTT. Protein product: CASSPFSTSGRKADTQYF.

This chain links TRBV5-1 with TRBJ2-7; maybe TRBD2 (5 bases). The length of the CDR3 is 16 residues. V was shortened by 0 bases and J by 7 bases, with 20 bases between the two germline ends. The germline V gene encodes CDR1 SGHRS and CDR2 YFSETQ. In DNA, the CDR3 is TGCGCCAGCAGCTTGGTGTCGGGATCTAGTACGAGGGAGCAGTACTTC. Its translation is CASSLVSGSSTREQYF.

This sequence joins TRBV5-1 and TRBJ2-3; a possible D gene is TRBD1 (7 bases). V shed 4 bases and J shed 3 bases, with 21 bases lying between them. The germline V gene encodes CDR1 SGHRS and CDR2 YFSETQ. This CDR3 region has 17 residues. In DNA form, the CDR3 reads TGCGCCAGCAGCAGGCGACAGGGAGGTTCTTTGACAGATACGCAGTATTTT. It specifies CASSRRQGGSLTDTQYF. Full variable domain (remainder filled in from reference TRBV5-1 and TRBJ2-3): KAGVTQTPRYLIKTRGQQVTLSCSPISGHRSVSWYQQTPGQGLQFLFEYFSETQRNKGNFPGRFSGRQFSNSRSEMNVSTLELGDSALYLCASSRRQGGSLTDTQYFGPGTRLTVL.

CDR3 bases: TGCAGCGTTGGGCGGCTAGCGGGAGGGCCCGGTGATACGCAGTATTTT. Its protein product is CSVGRLAGGPGDTQYF. This chain connects TRBV29-1 to TRBJ2-3; 12 bases match TRBD2. Germline CDR1 reads SQVTM; CDR2 reads ANQGSEA. The V segment lost 4 bases and the J segment 6 bases; nucleotides outside the gene matches: 11. This CDR3 comprises 16 residues.

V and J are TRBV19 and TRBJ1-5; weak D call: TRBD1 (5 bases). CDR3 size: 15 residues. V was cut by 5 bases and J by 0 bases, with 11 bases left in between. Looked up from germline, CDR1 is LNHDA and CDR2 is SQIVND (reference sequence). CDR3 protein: CASSSLGGSNQPQHF. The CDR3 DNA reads TGTGCCAGTAGTTCGCTCGGGGGTAGCAATCAGCCCCAGCATTTT. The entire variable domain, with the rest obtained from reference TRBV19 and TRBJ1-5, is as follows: DGGITQSPKYLFRKEGQNVTLSCEQNLNHDAMYWYRQDPGQGLRLIYYSQIVNDFQKGDIAEGYSVSREKKESFPLTVTSAQKNPTAFYLCASSSLGGSNQPQHFGDGTRLSIL.

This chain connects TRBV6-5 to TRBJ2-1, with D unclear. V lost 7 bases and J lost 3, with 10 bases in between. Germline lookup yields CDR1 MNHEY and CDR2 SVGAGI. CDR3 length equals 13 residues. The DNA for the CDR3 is TGTGCCAGCAAGGCAGGTAGCTACAATGAGCAGTTCTTC. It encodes CASKAGSYNEQFF.